A selection of T cell receptor beta chains follows, all from one sample in a study of T-cell reconstitution after alpha-beta-depleted transplantation in children. MiXCR, applied by TCRdb to the PCR reads, yields one record per CDR3 protein. The sample lists fewer than 750,000 distinct CDR3 sequences; roughly 23% were seen once. Sample: PBMCs, mostly from graft donor cells, taken 360 days after TCRalphabeta/CD19-depleted stem cell transplant. Receptors were obtained from a boy in the first two years of life who had a stem cell transplant for acute myeloid leukemia, so the T cells may come from the graft donor. Each CDR3 is given with its conserved first and last residue.

j_gene,v_gene,CDR3aa
TRBJ2-7,TRBV6-6,CASLAQGEQYF
TRBJ2-1,TRBV3-1,CASSLTPLVGDEQFF
TRBJ1-4,TRBV6-5,CASSSRGGTNEKLFF
TRBJ2-7,TRBV20-1,CSARDPRQGPSYEQYF
TRBJ2-5,TRBV10-2,CASSEGQGYQETQYF
TRBJ2-1,TRBV20-1,CSAPIAGHLSYNEQFF
TRBJ2-1,TRBV7-7,CASSPAFSNEQFF
TRBJ2-1,TRBV7-3,CASSQREGSSYNEQFF
TRBJ1-3,TRBV18,CASSPQGTRTSGNTIYF
TRBJ1-1,TRBV6-1,CASSGQGGITEAFF
TRBJ2-1,TRBV25-1,CASSRAGGYEQFF
TRBJ2-3,TRBV12-3/TRBV12-4,CASSHRDRDSDTQYF
TRBJ2-1,TRBV15,CATSRVGSSYNEQFF
TRBJ2-7,TRBV7-2,CASSLTGGPWPYEQYF
TRBJ1-2,TRBV4-3,CASSQLTGRYGYTF
TRBJ2-1,TRBV20-1,CSASGASRGQFF
TRBJ2-5,TRBV7-9,CASSLEIETQYF
TRBJ1-1,TRBV15,CATSRGGVEAFF
TRBJ1-1,TRBV6-6,CASSVDGNTEAFF
TRBJ2-1,TRBV3-1,CASSLRQDEQFF
TRBJ1-1,TRBV29-1,CSVVRGNTEAFF
TRBJ2-1,TRBV7-2,CASSLATSGGGYNEQFF